Following are 27 T cell receptor beta chains from one sample sequenced in a study of vaccination effects on CD4 cells after COVID-19. The antigens these receptors bind are not known. With 9 to 11 days of culture completed, CD4+ T cells were isolated. TCRdb's copy holds only in-frame clones and misses some; the assay was immunoSEQ multiplex PCR. The data contain 35,000 to 40,000 clones, 82% of them singletons. Sample: CD4+ T cells from PBMCs cultured without peptide, taken before COVID-19 vaccination. The receptor source for this set is a human donor who received a COVID-19 vaccine.

The chain carries TRBV29-1 and TRBJ2-1, with 8 nucleotides matching TRBD2. V shed 4 bases, J shed 4 bases, and the junction held 6 bases outside the gene matches. In germline, CDR1 is SQVTM, CDR2 ANQGSEA. This CDR3 comprises 14 residues. This CDR3 is CSVAPSGLYNEQFF. CDR3 DNA: TGCAGCGTTGCCCCTAGCGGGCTATACAATGAGCAGTTCTTC.

V and J are TRBV6-5 and TRBJ2-3; D is possibly TRBD1 (6 bases). This CDR3 comprises 14 residues. Germline values: CDR1 MNHEY, CDR2 SVGAGI. The ends were cut back, 5 bases at V and 1 base at J, with 10 bases in the middle. CDR3 region: CASSQGIGTDTQYF. The CDR3 nucleotides read TGTGCCAGCAGTCAGGGGATCGGCACAGATACGCAGTATTTT.

This chain joins TRBV19 and TRBJ2-2; TRBD1 might be the D (5 bases). V was cut by 7 bases and J by 0 bases, with 18 bases left in between. This CDR3 spans 17 amino acids. Germline CDR1 and CDR2: LNHDA and SQIVND (reference sequence). This CDR3 reads CASTPTRWTTNTGELFF. In nucleotides, the CDR3 is TGTGCCAGTACCCCCACCCGTTGGACAACGAACACCGGGGAGCTGTTTTTT.

The gene calls are TRBV6-5 and TRBJ1-5; 8 bases match TRBD1. The CDR3 has 15 residues. The germline V gene encodes CDR1 MNHEY and CDR2 SVGAGI. Germline trimming cut 6 bases from V and 0 bases from J; bases unmatched to any gene: 4. CDR3 protein: CASRSDRGSNQPQHF. The CDR3 DNA is TGTGCCAGCAGGTCCGACAGGGGTAGCAATCAGCCCCAGCATTTT.

V usage is TRBV6-6 and J usage is TRBJ1-6; 8 bases are shared with TRBD1. The germline V gene has CDR1 MNHNY and CDR2 SVGAGI (reference sequence). Losses at the gene ends were 4 bases for V and 10 bases for J; bases not matched to a gene: 3. The CDR3 extends over 13 amino acids. DNA of the CDR3: TGTGCCAGCAGTTTGGACAGGGACTCACCCCTCCACTTT. Translated, it gives CASSLDRDSPLHF.

The rearrangement links TRBV24-1 to TRBJ2-3, with D unresolved. The germline gives CDR1 KGHDR, CDR2 SFDVKD. V was trimmed by 8 bases and J by 3 bases, leaving 8 bases between them. The CDR3 spans 12 residues. Here the CDR3 reads CATKGITDTQYF. CDR3 DNA sequence: TGTGCCACCAAAGGAATAACAGATACGCAGTATTTT.

The J gene is TRBJ2-5, the V gene TRBV24-1; D gene ambiguous. This CDR3 has 15 residues. Between the trimmed V and J ends, which lost 4 bases and 1 base, there was a span of 12 bases. CDR1 and CDR2 (germline): KGHDR, SFDVKD. The CDR3 sequence: CATSDPRGAQETQYF. For the CDR3, the DNA is TGTGCCACCAGTGACCCCCGTGGTGCCCAAGAGACCCAGTACTTC.

The genes are TRBV6-1 and TRBJ2-7; TRBD1 matches 9 bases. CDR1 MNHNS and CDR2 SASEGT come from the germline V gene. The CDR3 contains 15 residues. The ends lost 3 bases at V and 5 bases at J; junction bases unmatched: 8. CDR3 sequence (DNA): TGTGCCAGCAGTGAGATATGGGACAGGGACCACGAGCAGTACGTC. Its translation: CASSEIWDRDHEQYV.

The V and J genes are TRBV3-1 (or the pseudogene TRBV3-2) and TRBJ2-2; D is unclear. The CDR3 extends over 14 amino acids. Germline V CDR1 and CDR2: LGHDT, YNNKEL (reference sequence). Trimming took 2 bases from V and 1 from J, leaving 5 bases between them. The CDR3 DNA reads as TGTGCCAGCAGCCAAACAGTGAACACCGGGGAGCTGTTTTTT. It is translated as CASSQTVNTGELFF.

The chain joins TRBV5-5 to TRBJ1-4, with 7 bases identical to TRBD1. The CDR3 totals 16 residues. J gave up 5 bases and V 3 bases, and 10 bases lay outside the gene matches. Germline-derived CDR1 and CDR2 are SGHKS and YYEKEE (reference sequence). The CDR3 nucleotides read TGTGCCAGCAGCTCGATGAAGGGGGCCGACAATGAAAAACTGTTTTTT. Amino acids: CASSSMKGADNEKLFF. The full variable domain, completed using reference TRBV5-5 and TRBJ1-4, is DAGVTQSPTHLIKTRGQQVTLRCSPISGHKSVSWYQQVLGQGPQFIFQYYEKEERGRGNFPDRFSARQFPNYSSELNVNALLLGDSALYLCASSSMKGADNEKLFFGSGTQLSVL.

This chain links TRBV7-2 with TRBJ1-4, with 7 bases matching TRBD1. There are 14 residues in the CDR3. The V gene's germline CDR1 is SGHTA and CDR2 FQGNSA. V was clipped by 5 bases and J by 8 bases; unmatched bases: 8. The CDR3: CASSREGAGEKLFF. CDR3 nucleotide sequence: TGTGCCAGCAGCCGCGAGGGGGCTGGGGAAAAACTGTTTTTT.

This clone appeared a single time. This chain connects TRBV11-2 to TRBJ2-5; the match to TRBD2 covers 7 bases. The CDR3 sequence is 15 residues long. The V gene end was trimmed by 1 base and the J gene end by 2 bases; junction bases not matched to a gene: 4. Germline CDR1 is SGHAT and CDR2 is FQNNGV. The CDR3 sequence: CASSLVRLAQETQYF. The CDR3 coding sequence is TGTGCCAGCAGCTTAGTCCGACTAGCTCAAGAGACCCAGTACTTC.

CDR3 bases: TGTGCCAGAGATGCACGTTGTGGCATCGAGCAGTACGTC. Encoded protein: CARDARCGIEQYV. The rearrangement joins TRBV6-5 to TRBJ2-7, with D unclear. Trimming shortened V by 9 bases and J by 6 bases, and 18 bases separated the two germline ends. This CDR3 has 13 amino acids. Germline loops: CDR1 MNHEY, CDR2 SVGAGI.

V gene TRBV7-8 combines with J gene TRBJ2-4; 9 bases are shared with TRBD1. The V gene's germline CDR1 is SGHVS and CDR2 FQNEAQ. This CDR3 is built from 13 residues. With V trimmed by 3 bases and J by 8 bases, 2 bases remained unmatched. CDR3 amino acids: CASSLGQGDIQYF. CDR3 in DNA: TGTGCCAGCAGCTTGGGACAGGGCGACATTCAGTACTTC.

This chain joins TRBV18 and TRBJ1-1; 10 bases map to TRBD1. V gave up 3 bases and J gave up 2 bases; unmatched junction bases: 6. The CDR3 extends over 16 amino acids. CDR1 and CDR2 (germline): KGHSH, LQKENI. CDR3 nucleotide sequence: TGTGCCAGCTCACCCGTAGGACAGGGGGATAACACTGAAGCTTTCTTT. It yields the protein CASSPVGQGDNTEAFF.

This chain links TRBV7-9 with TRBJ1-5; TRBD1 is a possible D gene (5 bases). Trimming left V 3 bases short and J 1 base short, with 7 bases between. Looked up from germline, CDR1 is SEHNR and CDR2 is FQNEAQ (reference sequence). This CDR3 has 14 amino acids. CDR3 nucleotides: TGTGCCAGCAGCTTTCGGGACAGCAATCAGCCCCAGCATTTT. Amino acid sequence: CASSFRDSNQPQHF.

The chain combines TRBV20-1 with TRBJ1-2; 10 bases fit TRBD1. Per the germline V gene, CDR1 is DFQATT and CDR2 is SNEGSKA (reference sequence). J gave up 2 bases and V 3 bases, and 12 bases lay outside the gene matches. CDR3 length equals 17 residues. CDR3 sequence reads: CSASKSGTGASNYGYTF. Here the CDR3 DNA reads TGCAGTGCTAGTAAGTCCGGGACAGGGGCCTCCAACTATGGCTACACCTTC.

The chain joins TRBV2 to TRBJ2-3; D is uncertain. Trimming removed 8 bases from V and 6 bases from J, with 24 bases in between. CDR1 is SNHLY, CDR2 FYNNEI, per germline. CDR3 size: 16 residues. CDR3 sequence: CASRVGLGSPVDTQYF. CDR3 bases: TGTGCCAGCCGAGTAGGGCTAGGTAGCCCCGTCGATACGCAGTATTTT.

This clone came up a few times. For the CDR3, the DNA is TGTGCCAGCAGCCAAGATGTCCGGATGAACACTGAAGCTTTCTTT. Its protein is CASSQDVRMNTEAFF. The rearrangement links TRBV14 to TRBJ1-1; D is unresolved. Germline V CDR1 and CDR2: SGHDN, FVKESK. This CDR3 region has 15 residues. Trimming removed 0 bases from V and 0 bases from J, with 8 bases in between. The entire variable domain, with the rest obtained from reference TRBV14 and TRBJ1-1, is as follows: EAGVTQFPSHSVIEKGQTVTLRCDPISGHDNLYWYRRVMGKEIKFLLHFVKESKQDESGMPNNRFLAERTGGTYSTLKVQPAELEDSGVYFCASSQDVRMNTEAFFGQGTRLTVV.

The CDR3 sequence: CASSLVAGANVLTF. The CDR3 DNA is TGCGCCAGCAGCTTGGTGGCCGGGGCCAACGTCCTGACTTTC. J is TRBJ2-6 and V is TRBV5-1; D ambiguous. The CDR3 length is 14 residues. Trimming left V 0 bases short and J 4 bases short, with 5 bases between. The germline CDR1 and CDR2 sequences are SGHRS and YFSETQ.

The J gene is TRBJ2-7, the V gene TRBV4-1; 8 nucleotides agree with TRBD1. V gave up 5 bases and J gave up 6 bases; unmatched junction bases: 18. CDR1 MGHRA and CDR2 YSYEKL come from the germline V gene. The CDR3 loop spans 17 amino acids. The CDR3 DNA follows: TGCGCCAGCAGCATCCCAGGGGTGAGACAGGGGCGCGGCGAGCAGTACGTC. Amino acids: CASSIPGVRQGRGEQYV.

This clone was counted a single time. The rearrangement joins TRBV5-1 to TRBJ1-2, with TRBD1 matching over 7 bases. Germline CDR1 SGHRS, CDR2 YFSETQ. There are 13 residues in the CDR3. Trimming took 7 bases from V and 5 from J; bases not matched to a gene: 8. Here the CDR3 reads CASPGTDPYGYTF. For the CDR3, the DNA is TGCGCCAGCCCCGGGACAGATCCTTATGGCTACACCTTC.

CDR3 region: CASSMSGSRGNQPQHF. The CDR3 region has the DNA TGTGCCAGTAGTATGTCAGGGTCCAGAGGCAATCAGCCCCAGCATTTT. This chain connects TRBV19 to TRBJ1-5, with a weak D call TRBD1 (5 bases). V was clipped by 3 bases and J by 2 bases, with 14 bases between them. CDR1 is LNHDA and CDR2 is SQIVND in the germline V gene (reference sequence). This CDR3 is built from 16 residues.

The rearrangement links TRBV28 to TRBJ1-2; 8 positions match TRBD1. This CDR3 is built from 16 residues. The V gene end was trimmed by 6 bases and the J gene end by 7 bases; junction bases not matched to a gene: 16. Germline assignment: CDR1 MDHEN and CDR2 SYDVKM. The CDR3 sequence is CASSAQPGTGLGGYTF. The CDR3 DNA sequence: TGTGCCAGCAGCGCCCAACCCGGGACAGGCCTGGGTGGCTACACCTTC.

V and J are TRBV2 and TRBJ1-5; the match to TRBD1 covers 7 bases. Germline V lookup: CDR1 SNHLY, CDR2 FYNNEI. This CDR3 spans 13 amino acids. V lost 6 bases and J lost 7; bases outside the gene matches: 6. The CDR3 loop is CASRRQGGQPQHF. The CDR3, as DNA: TGTGCCAGCAGGAGACAGGGCGGCCAGCCCCAGCATTTT.

V and J are TRBV6-5 and TRBJ1-6, with a tentative D call TRBD1 (6 bases). CDR3 length: 15 amino acids. The ends were cut back, 6 bases at V and 7 bases at J, with 16 bases in the middle. The V gene's germline CDR1 is MNHEY and CDR2 SVGAGI. The CDR3 nucleotides are TGTGCCAGCAGCCAAATACAGGGACCGAATTCACCCCTCCACTTT. Translation: CASSQIQGPNSPLHF.

This clone was observed a few times. CDR3 residues: CASSDRANQPQHF. The CDR3 bases are TGTGCCAGTTCTGACAGGGCGAATCAGCCCCAGCATTTT. The chain employs TRBV18 and TRBJ1-5; TRBD1 matches at 7 bases. Germline loops: CDR1 KGHSH, CDR2 LQKENI. This CDR3 is built from 13 residues. Trimming took 9 bases from V and 4 from J; bases not matched to a gene: 6.